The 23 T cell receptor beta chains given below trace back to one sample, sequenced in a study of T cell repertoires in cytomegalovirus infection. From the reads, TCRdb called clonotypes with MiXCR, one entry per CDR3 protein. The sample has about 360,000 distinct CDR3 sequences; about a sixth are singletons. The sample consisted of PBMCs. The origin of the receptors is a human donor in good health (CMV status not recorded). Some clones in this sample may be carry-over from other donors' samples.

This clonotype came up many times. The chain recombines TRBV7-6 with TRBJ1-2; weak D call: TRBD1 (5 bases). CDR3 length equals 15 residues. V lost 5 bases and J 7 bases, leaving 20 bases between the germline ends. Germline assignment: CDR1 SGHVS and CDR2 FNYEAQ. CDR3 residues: CASSPGGGKGFGYTF. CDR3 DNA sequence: TGTGCCAGCAGCCCCGGGGGGGGGAAGGGGTTTGGCTACACCTTC.

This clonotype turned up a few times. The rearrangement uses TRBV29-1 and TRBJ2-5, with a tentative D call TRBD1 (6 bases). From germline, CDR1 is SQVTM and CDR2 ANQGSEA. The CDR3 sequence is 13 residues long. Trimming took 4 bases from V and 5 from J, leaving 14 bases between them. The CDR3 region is CSVGQVIGETQYF. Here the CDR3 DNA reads TGCAGCGTTGGACAGGTTATCGGTGAGACCCAGTACTTC.

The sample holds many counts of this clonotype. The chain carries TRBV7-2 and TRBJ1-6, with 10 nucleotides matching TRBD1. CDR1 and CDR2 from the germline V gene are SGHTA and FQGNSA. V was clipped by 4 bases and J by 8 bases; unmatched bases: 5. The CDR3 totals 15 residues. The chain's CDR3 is CASSSGQGPYSPLHF. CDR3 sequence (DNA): TGTGCCAGCAGCTCGGGACAGGGGCCTTATTCACCCCTCCACTTT. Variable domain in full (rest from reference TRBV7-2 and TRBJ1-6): GAGVSQSPSNKVTEKGKDVELRCDPISGHTALYWYRQSLGQGLEFLIYFQGNSAPDKSGLPSDRFSAERTGGSVSTLTIQRTQQEDSAVYLCASSSGQGPYSPLHFGNGTRLTVT.

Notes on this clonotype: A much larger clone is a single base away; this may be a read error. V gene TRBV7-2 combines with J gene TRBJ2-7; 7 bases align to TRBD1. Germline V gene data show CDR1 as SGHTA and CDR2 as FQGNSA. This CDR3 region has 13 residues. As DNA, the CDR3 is TGTGCCAGCAGCCGGGACAGCAGATACGAGCAGTGCTTC. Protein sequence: CASSRDSRYEQCF.

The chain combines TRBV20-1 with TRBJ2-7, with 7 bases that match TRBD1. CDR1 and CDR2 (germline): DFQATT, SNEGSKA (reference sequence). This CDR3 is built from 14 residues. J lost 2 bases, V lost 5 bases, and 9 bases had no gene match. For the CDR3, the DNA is TGCAGTGCTGGACCACAGGGGCCCACCTACGAGCAGTACTTC. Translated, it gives CSAGPQGPTYEQYF.

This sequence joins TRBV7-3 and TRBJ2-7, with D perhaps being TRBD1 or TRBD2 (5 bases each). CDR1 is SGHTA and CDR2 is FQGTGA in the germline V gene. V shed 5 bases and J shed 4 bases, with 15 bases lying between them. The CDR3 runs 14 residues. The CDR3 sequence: CASSQGTGIYEQYF. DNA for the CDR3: TGTGCCAGCAGCCAAGGGACCGGAATTTACGAGCAGTACTTC.

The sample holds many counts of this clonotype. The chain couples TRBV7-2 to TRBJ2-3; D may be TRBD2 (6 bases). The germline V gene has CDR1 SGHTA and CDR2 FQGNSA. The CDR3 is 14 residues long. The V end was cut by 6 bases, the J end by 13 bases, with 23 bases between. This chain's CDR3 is CASRTGGLGRIKYF. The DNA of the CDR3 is TGTGCCAGCAGAACCGGGGGTTTGGGGAGGATTAAGTATTTT.

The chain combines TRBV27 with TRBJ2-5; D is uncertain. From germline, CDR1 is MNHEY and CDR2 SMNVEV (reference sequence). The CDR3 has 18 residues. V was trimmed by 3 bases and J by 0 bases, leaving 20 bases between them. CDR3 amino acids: CASSFGPGLESHQETQYF. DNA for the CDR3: TGTGCCAGCAGTTTTGGACCGGGCCTAGAGAGTCACCAAGAGACCCAGTACTTC.

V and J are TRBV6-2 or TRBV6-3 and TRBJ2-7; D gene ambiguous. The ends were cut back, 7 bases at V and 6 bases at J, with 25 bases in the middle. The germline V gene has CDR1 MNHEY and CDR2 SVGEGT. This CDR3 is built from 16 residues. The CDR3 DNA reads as TGTGCCAGCACCAATATGCCCCCGTTATCCGACGGCGAGCAGTACTTC. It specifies CASTNMPPLSDGEQYF.

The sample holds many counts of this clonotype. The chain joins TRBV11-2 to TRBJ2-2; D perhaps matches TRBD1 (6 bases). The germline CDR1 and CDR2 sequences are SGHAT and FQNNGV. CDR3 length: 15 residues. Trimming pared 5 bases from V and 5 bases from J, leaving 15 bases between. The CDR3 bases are TGTGCCAGCAGCACTACCGGACAGAGGACCGGGGAGCTGTTTTTT. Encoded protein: CASSTTGQRTGELFF.

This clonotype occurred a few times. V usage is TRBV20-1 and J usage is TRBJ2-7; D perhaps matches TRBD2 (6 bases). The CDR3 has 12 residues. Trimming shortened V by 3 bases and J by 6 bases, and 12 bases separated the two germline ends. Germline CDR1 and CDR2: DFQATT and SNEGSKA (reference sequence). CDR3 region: CSASGEEGEQYF. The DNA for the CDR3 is TGCAGTGCTAGCGGGGAGGAGGGCGAGCAGTACTTC.

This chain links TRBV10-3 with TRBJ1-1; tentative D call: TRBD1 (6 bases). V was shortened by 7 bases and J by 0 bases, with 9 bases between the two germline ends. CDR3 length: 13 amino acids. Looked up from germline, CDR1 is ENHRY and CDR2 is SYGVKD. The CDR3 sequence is CAIIGTLNTEAFF. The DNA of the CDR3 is TGTGCCATCATAGGGACACTGAACACTGAAGCTTTCTTT.

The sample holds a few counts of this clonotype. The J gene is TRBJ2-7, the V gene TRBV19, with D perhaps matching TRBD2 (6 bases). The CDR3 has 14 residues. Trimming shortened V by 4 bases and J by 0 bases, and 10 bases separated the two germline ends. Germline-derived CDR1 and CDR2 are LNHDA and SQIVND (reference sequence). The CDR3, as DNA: TGTGCCAGTAGTACAGTAGCGGCCTCCTACGAGCAGTACTTC. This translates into CASSTVAASYEQYF.

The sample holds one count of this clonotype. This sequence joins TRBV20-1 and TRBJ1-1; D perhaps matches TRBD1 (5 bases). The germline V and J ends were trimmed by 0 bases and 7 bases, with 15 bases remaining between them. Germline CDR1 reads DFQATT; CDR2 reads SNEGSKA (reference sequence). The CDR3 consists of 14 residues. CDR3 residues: CSARDFRTQGEAFF. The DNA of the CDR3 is TGCAGTGCTAGAGATTTCCGGACGCAGGGTGAAGCTTTCTTT.

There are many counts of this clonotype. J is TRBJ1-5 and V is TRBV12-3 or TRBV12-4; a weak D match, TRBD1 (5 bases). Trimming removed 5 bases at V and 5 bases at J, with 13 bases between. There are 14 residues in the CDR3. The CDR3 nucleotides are TGTGCCAGCAGTCGGGGACTTTCCGATCAGCCCCAGCATTTT. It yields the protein CASSRGLSDQPQHF.

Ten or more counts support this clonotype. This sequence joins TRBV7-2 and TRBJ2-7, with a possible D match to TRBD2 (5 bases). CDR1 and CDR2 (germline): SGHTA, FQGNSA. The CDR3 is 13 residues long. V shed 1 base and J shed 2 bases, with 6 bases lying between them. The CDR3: CASSLVGAYEQYF. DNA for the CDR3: TGTGCCAGCAGCTTAGTGGGAGCCTACGAGCAGTACTTC.

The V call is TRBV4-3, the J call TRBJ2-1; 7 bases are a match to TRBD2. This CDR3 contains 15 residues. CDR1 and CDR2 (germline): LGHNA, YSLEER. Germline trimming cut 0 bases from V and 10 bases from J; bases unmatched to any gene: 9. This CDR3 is CASSQDGGRGKEQFF. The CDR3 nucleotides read TGCGCCAGCAGCCAAGACGGCGGGAGAGGAAAGGAGCAGTTCTTC.

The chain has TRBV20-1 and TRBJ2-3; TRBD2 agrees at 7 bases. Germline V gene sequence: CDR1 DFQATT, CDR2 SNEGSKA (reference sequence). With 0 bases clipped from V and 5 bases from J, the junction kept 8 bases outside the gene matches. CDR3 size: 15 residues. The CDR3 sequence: CSARDSGREGDTQYF. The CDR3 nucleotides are TGCAGTGCTAGAGATTCCGGCAGGGAGGGAGATACGCAGTATTTT.

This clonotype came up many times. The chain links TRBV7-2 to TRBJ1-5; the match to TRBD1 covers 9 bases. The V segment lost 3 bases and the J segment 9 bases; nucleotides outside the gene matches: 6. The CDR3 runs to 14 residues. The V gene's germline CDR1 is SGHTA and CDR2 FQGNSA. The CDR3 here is CASSFGQGHWPQHF. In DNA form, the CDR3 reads TGTGCCAGCAGCTTCGGACAGGGGCATTGGCCCCAGCATTTT. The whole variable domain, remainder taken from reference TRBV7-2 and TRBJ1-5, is GAGVSQSPSNKVTEKGKDVELRCDPISGHTALYWYRQSLGQGLEFLIYFQGNSAPDKSGLPSDRFSAERTGGSVSTLTIQRTQQEDSAVYLCASSFGQGHWPQHFGDGTRLSIL.

The CDR3 spells CSAMGTHRSSYNSPLHF. CDR3 nucleotides: TGCAGTGCTATGGGGACCCACAGGAGCTCCTATAATTCACCCCTCCACTTT. The V and J genes are TRBV20-1 and TRBJ1-6; D perhaps matches TRBD1 (5 bases). The length of the CDR3 is 17 residues. The V end lost 4 bases, the J end lost 0 bases, and 16 bases lay between the germline ends. CDR1 and CDR2 from the germline V gene are DFQATT and SNEGSKA (reference sequence).

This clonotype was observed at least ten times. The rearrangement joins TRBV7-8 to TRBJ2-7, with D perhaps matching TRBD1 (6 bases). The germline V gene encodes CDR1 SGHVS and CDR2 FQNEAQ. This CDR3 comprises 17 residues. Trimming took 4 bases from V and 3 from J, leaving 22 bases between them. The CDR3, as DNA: TGTGCCAGCAGCTCCGCCGGAGAGACAGGTGCCGACTACGAGCAGTACTTC. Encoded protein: CASSSAGETGADYEQYF.

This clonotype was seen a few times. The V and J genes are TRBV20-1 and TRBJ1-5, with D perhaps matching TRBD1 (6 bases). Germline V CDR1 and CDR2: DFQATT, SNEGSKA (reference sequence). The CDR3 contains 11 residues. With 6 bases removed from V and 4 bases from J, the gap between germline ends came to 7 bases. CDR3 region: CSAGTNQPQHF. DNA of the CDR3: TGCAGTGCCGGGACAAATCAGCCCCAGCATTTT.

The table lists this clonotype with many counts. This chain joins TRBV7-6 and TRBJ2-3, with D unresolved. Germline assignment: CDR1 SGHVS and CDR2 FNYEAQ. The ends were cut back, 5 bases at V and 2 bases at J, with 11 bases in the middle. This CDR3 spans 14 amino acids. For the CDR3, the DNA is TGTGCCAGCAGCGAACTCCGAAACACAGATACGCAGTATTTT. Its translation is CASSELRNTDTQYF. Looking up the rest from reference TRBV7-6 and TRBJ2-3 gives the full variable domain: GAGVSQSPRYKVTKRGQDVALRCDPISGHVSLYWYRQALGQGPEFLTYFNYEAQQDKSGLPNDRFSAERPEGSISTLTIQRTEQRDSAMYRCASSELRNTDTQYFGPGTRLTVL.